Shown below are 29 T cell receptor beta chains from a single sample sequenced in a study of PD-L1 blockade in urothelial cancer. TCRdb's table, derived via immunoSEQ multiplex PCR, lists solely in-frame clones and lacks some. The repertoire includes over 20,000 clones, 80% to 90% of them detected once, and 31% sits in the top ten. The sequencing used PBMCs, collected around atezolizumab (anti-PD-L1) treatment. The receptors were sampled from a man aged 55-75 years with urothelial cancer.

This chain uses TRBV18 with TRBJ1-1, with TRBD1 matching 10 bases. In germline, CDR1 is KGHSH, CDR2 LQKENI. Germline trimming cut 3 bases from V and 0 bases from J; bases unmatched to any gene: 4. The CDR3 has 16 amino acids. CDR3 DNA: TGTGCCAGCTCACCCGGACAGGGGGGTGTGAACACTGAAGCTTTCTTT. Translating it yields CASSPGQGGVNTEAFF.

The genes are TRBV4-2 and TRBJ2-1; maybe TRBD2 (6 bases). This CDR3 spans 16 amino acids. CDR1 is LGHNA, CDR2 YNFKEQ, per germline. Between the trimmed V and J ends, which lost 4 bases and 6 bases, there was a span of 19 bases. The CDR3 protein is CASSPLGTQSANEQFF. In DNA form, the CDR3 reads TGTGCCAGCAGCCCACTCGGGACTCAGTCAGCCAATGAGCAGTTCTTC.

V usage is TRBV20-1 and J usage is TRBJ2-1; 9 nucleotides match TRBD2. CDR3 length: 11 residues. The V segment lost 7 bases and the J segment 10 bases; nucleotides outside the gene matches: 5. In germline, CDR1 is DFQATT, CDR2 SNEGSKA (reference sequence). The DNA for the CDR3 is TGCAGTGTGGGCGGGGGGGCGGAGCAGTTCTTC. It specifies CSVGGGAEQFF.

This chain connects TRBV5-6 to TRBJ2-3, with D uncertain. The CDR3 has 14 amino acids. V lost 5 bases and J lost 5, with 15 bases in between. Germline V lookup: CDR1 SGHDT, CDR2 YYEEEE. The CDR3 sequence: CASRSPPQLDTQYF. The CDR3 DNA follows: TGTGCCAGCAGATCCCCGCCGCAACTAGATACGCAGTATTTT.

CDR3 residues: CASRARTGGFYGYTF. CDR3 sequence (DNA): TGTGCCAGCAGAGCCCGGACAGGGGGCTTCTATGGCTACACCTTC. J is TRBJ1-2 and V is TRBV27, with 11 bases aligning to TRBD1. CDR1 is MNHEY and CDR2 is SMNVEV in the germline V gene (reference sequence). The J segment lost 4 bases and the V segment lost 6 bases, leaving 7 bases of the junction unmatched. CDR3 length: 15 amino acids.

This clone is a singleton in its sample. The rearrangement uses TRBV5-5 and TRBJ2-7; 9 nucleotides align to TRBD2. CDR1 and CDR2 (germline): SGHKS, YYEKEE (reference sequence). This CDR3 contains 15 residues. J lost 0 bases, V lost 3 bases, and 4 bases had no gene match. This CDR3 reads CASSSGTSFSYEQYF. Written as DNA, the CDR3 is TGTGCCAGCAGCTCCGGGACTAGCTTCTCCTACGAGCAGTACTTC.

This sequence joins TRBV4-1 and TRBJ2-7; 8 positions match TRBD2. V lost 0 bases to trimming and J lost 1 base; unmatched junction nucleotides: 8. CDR1 and CDR2 from the germline V gene are MGHRA and YSYEKL. The CDR3 consists of 17 residues. The CDR3 bases are TGCGCCAGCAGCCAAGAGTGGCCAGCGGGAGTATCCTACGAGCAGTACTTC. Translating it yields CASSQEWPAGVSYEQYF.

The chain is built from TRBV30 and TRBJ1-5; maybe TRBD1 (6 bases). V gave up 5 bases and J gave up 1 base, with 12 bases separating them. The germline V gene encodes CDR1 GTSNPN and CDR2 SVGIG (reference sequence). There are 14 residues in the CDR3. DNA of the CDR3: TGTGCCTGGGATATCGGACAGAGCAATCAGCCCCAGCATTTT. It yields the protein CAWDIGQSNQPQHF.

CDR3 amino acids: CASSADRSSYNEQFF. In DNA form, the CDR3 reads TGTGCCAGCAGCGCGGACAGGAGCTCCTACAATGAGCAGTTCTTC. The gene calls are TRBV2 and TRBJ2-1; 7 nucleotides agree with TRBD1. The CDR3 extends over 15 amino acids. V gave up 6 bases and J gave up 0 bases; unmatched junction bases: 5. Germline V gives CDR1 SNHLY, CDR2 FYNNEI.

The V and J genes are TRBV10-2 and TRBJ1-6, with TRBD1 identical over 8 bases. Germline trimming cut 0 bases from V and 7 bases from J; bases unmatched to any gene: 11. The CDR3 length is 18 residues. The germline CDR1 and CDR2 sequences are WSHSY and SAAADI. For the CDR3, the DNA is TGCGCCAGCAGTGAGTCGAAACCGGGGACAGGAGAAAATTCACCCCTCCACTTT. Translation gives CASSESKPGTGENSPLHF.

The gene calls are TRBV5-1 and TRBJ2-7, with TRBD1 matching over 9 bases. Germline V gene data show CDR1 as SGHRS and CDR2 as YFSETQ. V was clipped by 0 bases and J by 4 bases; unmatched bases: 5. This CDR3 has 15 residues. Here the CDR3 DNA reads TGCGCCAGCAGCTTGGCCGGGACAGGGCCTTACGAGCAGTACTTC. Translating it yields CASSLAGTGPYEQYF.

This rearrangement joins TRBV29-1 to TRBJ1-2, with TRBD1 matching 12 bases. The germline V gene encodes CDR1 SQVTM and CDR2 ANQGSEA. The ends lost 7 bases at V and 5 bases at J; junction bases unmatched: 11. The CDR3 loop spans 15 amino acids. This CDR3 is CSAPAGTGGGYGYTF. The CDR3 DNA reads TGCAGCGCCCCCGCCGGGACAGGGGGCGGATATGGCTACACCTTC.

The chain employs TRBV19 and TRBJ2-2; 9 bases map to TRBD1. Germline CDR1 and CDR2: LNHDA and SQIVND (reference sequence). Unmatched junction bases numbered 9, after V lost 3 bases and J lost 7 bases. CDR3 size: 16 residues. CDR3 coding DNA: TGTGCCAGTAGTATGGGGACAGGGTCGGCGAGCGGGGAGCTGTTTTTT. Amino acid sequence: CASSMGTGSASGELFF.

The rearrangement joins TRBV27 to TRBJ2-7; TRBD1 agrees at 8 bases. The CDR3 extends over 14 amino acids. Germline CDR1 and CDR2: MNHEY and SMNVEV (reference sequence). Trimming at V came to 4 bases and at J to 3 bases, leaving 5 bases not matched to a gene. DNA of the CDR3: TGTGCCAGCAGTTGGGGTACAGGGGGCTACGAGCAGTACTTC. Protein sequence: CASSWGTGGYEQYF.

The V and J genes are TRBV11-2 and TRBJ2-7, with TRBD2 identical over 7 bases. Unmatched junction bases numbered 4, after V lost 1 base and J lost 4 bases. The CDR3 runs to 14 residues. The V gene's germline CDR1 is SGHAT and CDR2 FQNNGV. As DNA, the CDR3 is TGTGCCAGCAGCTTAGTGCGGGGGAATTACGAGCAGTACTTC. Translating it yields CASSLVRGNYEQYF.

The rearrangement joins TRBV5-1 to TRBJ2-5, with a weak D call TRBD1 (6 bases). Looked up from germline, CDR1 is SGHRS and CDR2 is YFSETQ. V dropped 4 bases and J dropped 1 base, with 11 bases sitting between them. CDR3 length equals 14 residues. In nucleotides, the CDR3 is TGCGCCAGCAGCGGAGACAGGATCCAAGAGACCCAGTACTTC. This encodes CASSGDRIQETQYF.

This clone occurred once. A read error may produce the germline difference seen at one junction end. Here the CDR3 reads CASRQTASGNTIYF. CDR3 nucleotides: TGTGCCAGCAGACAGACAGCCTCTGGAAATACCATATATTTT. The rearrangement links TRBV2 to TRBJ1-3; possibly TRBD1 for D (5 bases). The CDR3 runs 14 residues. CDR1 is SNHLY and CDR2 is FYNNEI in the germline V gene.

The chain carries TRBV5-1 and TRBJ2-3, with TRBD2 matching over 7 bases. Per the germline V gene, CDR1 is SGHRS and CDR2 is YFSETQ. The CDR3 is 21 residues long. The ends lost 1 base at V and 0 bases at J; junction bases unmatched: 20. The CDR3 nucleotides read TGCGCCAGCAGCTTGTATGGGCTTGACGGCGGGGGACCCCTAAGCACAGATACGCAGTATTTT. Translated: CASSLYGLDGGGPLSTDTQYF.

The genes are TRBV5-1 and TRBJ2-7; TRBD1 agrees at 9 bases. CDR1 and CDR2 (germline): SGHRS, YFSETQ. This CDR3 is 14 amino acids long. Unmatched junction bases numbered 6, after V lost 5 bases and J lost 3 bases. The CDR3 DNA is TGCGCCAGCAGAACCGGGACAGGGAGCTACGAGCAGTACTTC. Translating gives CASRTGTGSYEQYF.

This chain joins TRBV6-5 and TRBJ1-3; 7 bases align to TRBD1. CDR1 MNHEY and CDR2 SVGAGI come from the germline V gene. V shed 6 bases, J shed 0 bases, and the junction held 5 bases outside the gene matches. The CDR3 extends over 15 amino acids. The CDR3 sequence: CASSPDRVSGNTIYF. CDR3 bases: TGTGCCAGCAGCCCAGACAGGGTCTCTGGAAACACCATATATTTT.

This clone ranks as hyperexpanded. The chain couples TRBV7-9 to TRBJ2-7, with D perhaps TRBD1 (6 bases). CDR1 is SEHNR and CDR2 is FQNEAQ in the germline V gene (reference sequence). Trimming shortened V by 4 bases and J by 2 bases, and 21 bases separated the two germline ends. This CDR3 has 17 residues. The CDR3 is CASSSGDGRGIAYEQYF. DNA of the CDR3: TGTGCCAGCAGCTCTGGGGATGGCAGGGGAATCGCCTACGAGCAGTACTTC.

V gene TRBV5-6 combines with J gene TRBJ1-1, with TRBD1 as a possible D gene (6 bases). The CDR3 runs 13 residues. CDR1 is SGHDT, CDR2 YYEEEE, per germline. Trimming took 2 bases from V and 7 from J, leaving 12 bases between them. This CDR3 is CASSLLGAYEAFF. The CDR3 coding sequence is TGTGCCAGCAGCTTACTGGGGGCCTATGAAGCTTTCTTT.

The chain is built from TRBV7-2 and TRBJ2-7, with a possible D match to TRBD1 (5 bases). V was clipped by 8 bases and J by 5 bases, with 22 bases between them. The length of the CDR3 is 15 residues. CDR1 SGHTA and CDR2 FQGNSA come from the germline V gene. In nucleotides, the CDR3 is TGTGCCAGCGGCCCTGGGGCGGACCAGTTTAACGAGCAGTACTTC. Amino acids: CASGPGADQFNEQYF.

J is TRBJ2-2 and V is TRBV30; D might be TRBD1 (5 bases). The V end was cut by 1 base, the J end by 0 bases, with 6 bases between. Germline V lookup: CDR1 GTSNPN, CDR2 SVGIG (reference sequence). The CDR3 length is 14 residues. The CDR3 region has the DNA TGTGCCTGGAGTGGACAGACGAACACCGGGGAGCTGTTTTTT. Translation gives CAWSGQTNTGELFF. The complete variable domain, with remaining parts taken from reference TRBV30 and TRBJ2-2, reads SQTIHQWPATLVQPVGSPLSLECTVEGTSNPNLYWYRQAAGRGLQLLFYSVGIGQISSEVPQNLSASRPQDRQFILSSKKLLLSDSGFYLCAWSGQTNTGELFFGEGSRLTVL.

V and J are TRBV30 and TRBJ1-1, with D possibly matching TRBD1 (5 bases). This CDR3 region has 15 residues. V lost 2 bases and J lost 4, with 17 bases in between. Looked up from germline, CDR1 is GTSNPN and CDR2 is SVGIG (reference sequence). The CDR3, as DNA: TGTGCCTGGAGTCTCAGGGTTAGTGGGGTCACTGAAGCTTTCTTT. It specifies CAWSLRVSGVTEAFF.

The V and J genes are TRBV11-2 and TRBJ2-2; the match to TRBD1 covers 9 bases. With 4 bases clipped from V and 5 bases from J, the junction kept 8 bases outside the gene matches. Germline V gene data show CDR1 as SGHAT and CDR2 as FQNNGV. There are 16 residues in the CDR3. The DNA for the CDR3 is TGTGCCAGCAGCTCCGACAGGGGGAGACGTACCGGGGAGCTGTTTTTT. Translated: CASSSDRGRRTGELFF.

V gene TRBV5-1 combines with J gene TRBJ2-3; 8 bases fit TRBD2. Germline CDR1 reads SGHRS; CDR2 reads YFSETQ. V was clipped by 4 bases and J by 4 bases; unmatched bases: 8. The CDR3 is made up of 15 amino acids. CDR3 coding DNA: TGCGCCAGCAGCCCGCGGGGGGCCGAAGCAGATACGCAGTATTTT. Protein product: CASSPRGAEADTQYF.

This chain joins TRBV19 and TRBJ2-3; D remains ambiguous. With 5 bases removed from V and 2 bases from J, the gap between germline ends came to 11 bases. The CDR3 is 14 residues long. The germline V gene encodes CDR1 LNHDA and CDR2 SQIVND (reference sequence). As DNA, the CDR3 is TGTGCCAGTAGTGTTACGCAGTCCACAGATACGCAGTATTTT. This gives the protein CASSVTQSTDTQYF.

This clone appeared a few times. The chain joins TRBV5-6 to TRBJ1-2; D gene unclear. Trimming removed 0 bases at V and 4 bases at J, with 7 bases between. The CDR3 is 13 residues long. Germline CDR1 and CDR2: SGHDT and YYEEEE. The DNA of the CDR3 is TGTGCCAGCAGCTTGGAACGTAGCTATGGCTACACCTTC. Translating it yields CASSLERSYGYTF. Drawing the rest from reference TRBV5-6 and TRBJ1-2, the complete variable domain is DAGVTQSPTHLIKTRGQQVTLRCSPKSGHDTVSWYQQALGQGPQFIFQYYEEEERQRGNFPDRFSGHQFPNYSSELNVNALLLGDSALYLCASSLERSYGYTFGSGTRLTVV.